The sequence of this T cell receptor beta chain was determined in a study of identical twins. This CDR3 has 12 residues. Template switching, a step in the protocol, added a universal primer site, and cDNA carried unique molecular identifiers. TCRdb analysed the 5' RACE reads with MiXCR anew, one entry per CDR3 protein. The table has about 160,000 distinct CDR3 sequences, roughly 3.5% seen once. This clonotype was observed at least ten times. A read error may produce the germline difference seen at one junction end. This TCR was recovered from a man younger than 35 in good health. Sequencing was performed on memory T cells sorted from blood. The chain employs TRBV12-3 or TRBV12-4 and TRBJ2-3, with D unclear. CDR3 loop: CASSFGTDTQYF. CDR3 DNA: TGCGCCAGCAGCTTTGGCACAGATACGCAGTATTTT.